A selection of T cell receptor beta chains follows, all from one sample in a study of T cell responses to AZD1222 COVID-19 vaccine. The assay was immunoSEQ multiplex PCR, and TCRdb's table has in-frame clones only and misses some. The sample shows approximately 130,000 clones, 70% to 90% of them seen only once. Material: peripheral blood, obtained on day 0 of AZD1222 vaccination. These receptors were taken from an adult in good health. Each CDR3 is given with its conserved first and last residue. D genes are given only for firm matches. Clone size is stated in some rows and not others, as once, few, many or a class when expanded.

CDR3aa: CASSVKRGGSDTQYF
CDR3nt: TGTGCCAGCAGTGTCAAGCGGGGGGGTTCAGATACGCAGTATTTT
j_gene: TRBJ2-3
abundance: -
v_gene: TRBV2
d_gene: TRBD2

CDR3aa: CASSLDYRGHEQYF
CDR3nt: TGTGCCAGCAGCTTAGACTACAGGGGACACGAGCAGTACTTC
j_gene: TRBJ2-7
abundance: -
v_gene: TRBV11-2
d_gene: TRBD1

CDR3aa: CASMTNTGELFF
CDR3nt: TGTGCCAGCATGACGAACACCGGGGAGCTGTTTTTT
j_gene: TRBJ2-2
abundance: -
v_gene: TRBV28
d_gene: -

CDR3aa: CASSYRQGGSPLHF
CDR3nt: TGTGCCAGCAGTTACCGCCAGGGCGGTTCACCCCTCCACTTT
j_gene: TRBJ1-6
abundance: -
v_gene: TRBV6-5
d_gene: -

CDR3aa: CASSSQGTSWGYGYTF
CDR3nt: TGTGCCAGCAGCTCCCAAGGGACGTCTTGGGGGTATGGCTACACCTTC
j_gene: TRBJ1-2
abundance: -
v_gene: TRBV7-9
d_gene: -

CDR3aa: CATSREGDPNTGELFF
CDR3nt: TGTGCCACCAGCAGAGAGGGGGACCCGAACACCGGGGAGCTGTTTTTT
j_gene: TRBJ2-2
abundance: -
v_gene: TRBV15
d_gene: -

CDR3aa: CASSPGGMEAFF
CDR3nt: TGTGCCAGCAGCCCCGGGGGGATGGAAGCTTTCTTT
j_gene: TRBJ1-1
abundance: -
v_gene: TRBV9
d_gene: -

CDR3aa: CSVGAGLRGNAFF
CDR3nt: TGCAGCGTGGGGGCAGGACTCAGAGGGAATGCTTTCTTT
j_gene: TRBJ1-1
abundance: few
v_gene: TRBV29-1
d_gene: -

CDR3aa: CASSVGPGQPYEQYF
CDR3nt: TGTGCCAGCAGCGTTGGCCCGGGACAGCCCTACGAGCAGTACTTC
j_gene: TRBJ2-7
abundance: -
v_gene: TRBV9
d_gene: TRBD1

CDR3aa: CASRVGQVEYGYTF
CDR3nt: TGTGCCAGCAGAGTCGGACAGGTCGAATATGGCTACACCTTC
j_gene: TRBJ1-2
abundance: -
v_gene: TRBV2
d_gene: TRBD1

CDR3aa: CASSLRQAPNQPQHF
CDR3nt: TGTGCCAGCAGTTTAAGACAGGCCCCAAATCAGCCCCAGCATTTT
j_gene: TRBJ1-5
abundance: -
v_gene: TRBV28
d_gene: -

CDR3aa: CASSPRDGNYGYTF
CDR3nt: TGTGCCAGCAGTCCTAGGGACGGCAACTATGGCTACACCTTC
j_gene: TRBJ1-2
abundance: once
v_gene: TRBV27
d_gene: -

CDR3aa: CASSLGGRNEKLFF
CDR3nt: TGTGCCAGCAGCTTGGGGGGCAGGAATGAAAAACTGTTTTTT
j_gene: TRBJ1-4
abundance: -
v_gene: TRBV5-4
d_gene: -

CDR3aa: CASSVEEEGMFAFF
CDR3nt: TGTGCCAGCAGCGTAGAGGAGGAGGGAATGTTCGCTTTCTTT
j_gene: TRBJ1-1
abundance: -
v_gene: TRBV9
d_gene: -

CDR3aa: CASSPPSYSGGSYEQYF
CDR3nt: TGTGCCAGCAGTCCCCCCTCCTATAGCGGGGGCTCCTACGAGCAGTACTTC
j_gene: TRBJ2-7
abundance: -
v_gene: TRBV6-2/TRBV6-3
d_gene: TRBD2

CDR3aa: CASSPGVVTGELFF
CDR3nt: TGTGCCAGCAGCCCCGGGGTGGTCACCGGGGAGCTGTTTTTT
j_gene: TRBJ2-2
abundance: -
v_gene: TRBV7-3
d_gene: -

CDR3aa: CANSVGRGDTEAFF
CDR3nt: TGTGCCAACTCGGTCGGACGGGGCGACACTGAAGCTTTCTTT
j_gene: TRBJ1-1
abundance: -
v_gene: TRBV2
d_gene: -

CDR3aa: CASSPRWRGTQYF
CDR3nt: TGTGCCAGCAGCCCGAGGTGGCGGGGTACGCAGTATTTT
j_gene: TRBJ2-3
abundance: -
v_gene: TRBV27
d_gene: -

CDR3aa: CASRGMIGAVDTQYF
CDR3nt: TGCGCCAGCAGGGGTATGATCGGGGCGGTAGATACGCAGTATTTT
j_gene: TRBJ2-3
abundance: -
v_gene: TRBV5-1
d_gene: -

CDR3aa: CASSNDRGRGQPQHF
CDR3nt: TGTGCCAGCAGCAATGACAGGGGGCGAGGTCAGCCCCAGCATTTT
j_gene: TRBJ1-5
abundance: -
v_gene: TRBV6-6
d_gene: TRBD1

CDR3aa: CASSLELRGAGNTIYF
CDR3nt: TGTGCCAGCAGCTTGGAATTAAGAGGGGCTGGAAACACCATATATTTT
j_gene: TRBJ1-3
abundance: -
v_gene: TRBV5-4
d_gene: -

CDR3aa: CASSTKSSYEQYF
CDR3nt: TGTGCCAGCAGTACCAAGAGCTCCTACGAGCAGTACTTC
j_gene: TRBJ2-7
abundance: -
v_gene: TRBV27
d_gene: -

CDR3aa: CASSQDGNQPQHF
CDR3nt: TGTGCCAGCAGCCAAGATGGCAATCAGCCCCAGCATTTT
j_gene: TRBJ1-5
abundance: few
v_gene: TRBV4-2
d_gene: -

CDR3aa: CSVGGTGGKGNEKLFF
CDR3nt: TGCAGCGTAGGAGGGACAGGGGGCAAGGGTAATGAAAAACTGTTTTTT
j_gene: TRBJ1-4
abundance: -
v_gene: TRBV29-1
d_gene: TRBD1